This record concerns one T cell receptor (beta chain) sequence. This clonotype was seen once. Its recognized antigen is unknown. Base-call qualities are not available, and no considerably larger clone is one nucleotide away. This entry is derived from a study of blood T cells in healthy people across ages (dated by TCRdb to the mid-2010s). Context from the whole study: In model experiments, roughly one uniquely barcoded TCR beta cDNA molecule per two T cells was captured by template switching. Age-related changes in TCR beta repertoire diversity were measured in the study by deep sequencing normalized with unique cDNA molecular identifiers. The donors were divided into four age groups: young (average around 16 years), middle-aged (approximately 39), aged (roughly 66) and long-lived (about 84). Using the same blood draw, the study looked at two additional independent replicas of 1 million unique cDNA reads for two donors, one aged 18 to 30 and the other aged 80 or older. Overall study results and their limits: Observed TCR beta diversity per million T cells fell roughly linearly with age, and a significant reduction was already apparent by age about 43. Because the CMV infection status of the donors was unknown, age-related changes in expanded clonotypes may potentially have been confounded. A strong correlation was found between observed TCR beta diversity and the percentage of naive T cells measured by flow cytometry. Estimates of total diversity based on one million sequenced T cells were regarded as lower bounds and as underestimates. Conclusive comparison of naive and antigen-experienced compartments was prevented by the profiling of bulk unsorted PBMCs. The long-lived group showed more naive CD4+ T cells, fewer expanded clones and increased TCR diversity than the aged group, suggesting age selection.

The CDR3 sequence holds 15 residues, the cysteine and phenylalanine included. The DNA shown is the 45-base CDR3, in frame from base 1. The germline V gene encodes CDR1 MNHNY and CDR2 SVGAGI (reference sequence). Trimming removed 2 bases from V and 2 bases from J, leaving 10 bases between the germline ends. Systemically healthy Caucasian individuals from Russia, some 40 in total and aged roughly 6 to 90 years, were included as donors. Ten milliliters of peripheral blood were collected from each donor into EDTA-treated Vacutainer tubes. Ficoll-Paque density-gradient centrifugation was used to isolate PBMCs, with at least 6.5 million per sample. Total RNA was extracted from PBMCs with Trizol reagent, with at least 6 micrograms obtained per sample. For every donor, an aliquot of PBMCs went through flow cytometry to measure the percentages of naive CD45RAhigh/CD27high T cells. Libraries came from 5' RACE. The sequencing machine was an Illumina HiSeq 2500. A second PCR of about 6 to 12 cycles was run with a J-beta primer mix and a sample-barcoded 5' primer. Each TCR beta cDNA molecule received a unique molecular identifier from a template-switch 5' adaptor carrying 12 random nucleotides. At least 2.5 million CDR3-containing paired-end reads were obtained from each sample. The Mint cDNA synthesis kit, primed by a TRBC-specific oligonucleotide, was used to synthesize first-strand cDNA from all RNA. After uracil-DNA glycosylase treatment, a first 18-cycle PCR used universal primers M1SS and BC2_uni_R on all cDNA. As for the original processing: For normalization, 1 million high-quality reads, each with a distinct molecular identifier, were randomly selected from each sample. Reads sharing molecular identifiers were discarded rather than binned into consensus sequences. MiTCR, set to a Q25 quality threshold and the strictest error-elimination algorithm, was used for CDR3 identification, clonotype clustering and error correction. A nonparametric unseen species model with Euler transformation was used to estimate lower-bound total TCR beta diversity. TCRdb reprocessed the public reads (quality trimming at Q25 with fastp, clone calling with MiXCR) and kept in-frame beta chains. Each CDR3 protein appears once, grouped with its most common genes and DNA. The V and J calls, along with clone size, are taken from TCRdb and not from the paper's own processing. This sample holds hundreds of thousands of distinct CDR3 sequences; approximately 24% were observed only once. The ten biggest clones cover about 2.9% of the sample.

These data also formed part of another study, on T cells of mothers and their children. As noted in the second study: Nine systemically healthy Caucasian individuals served as donors, namely three mothers together with their six children. cDNA synthesis consumed the entire amount of extracted RNA, loaded at approximately 1.5 ug RNA in each 15 ul reaction. In the second PCR, the M1S primer added sample barcodes and 2-4 random nucleotides. More than 8 million TCR beta CDR3 reads were obtained from each mother, and roughly 3.1 million reads were obtained from each child. In both related and unrelated pairs, thymic selection shapes the output of TCR recombination in a similar way, with inherited differences having only a minor effect. Normalized repertoire overlap was always slightly but never significantly higher in related than unrelated mother-child pairs. With a sensitivity of about 100 clones per million clonotypes, no persistent microchimeric T cell clones were detected. The study used deep NGS to compare TCR beta repertoires of mothers and children, seeking features distinguishing related mother-child pairs from unrelated individuals. Mothers averaged roughly 36 +/- 4 years of age and children averaged around 10 +/- 4 years. After adapters were ligated using NEBNext reagents, the libraries underwent 100+100 nt paired-end sequencing on an Illumina HiSeq 2000. To avoid cross-contamination, the mother libraries and the child libraries were prepared a month apart and sequenced in separate runs. Between about 500,000 and 2,100,000 distinct TCR beta clonotypes were identified per donor. Naive TCR beta clonotypes were estimated from low-frequency clonotypes matched to each donor's FACS-determined naive share, without sorting.

The V and J genes are TRBV6-6 and TRBJ2-1; confidence is insufficient to name the D gene. This TCR was recovered from a boy aged 10-17 years in good health. The sample consisted of blood. CDR3 loop: CASSYPRSPYNEQFF. The sequence in DNA is TGTGCCAGCAGTTACCCGAGATCCCCCTACAATGAGCAGTTCTTC.